This T cell receptor beta chain came from a study of cytomegalovirus exposure and HLA in healthy donors. This CDR3 is built from 16 residues. Germline assignment: CDR1 LGHNA and CDR2 YNFKEQ. The trim removed 3 bases at V and 2 bases at J, leaving 8 bases unmatched. It was with 60 Vbeta and 13 Jbeta primers that the PCR ran. The assay was immunoSEQ multiplex PCR, and TCRdb's table has in-frame clones only and misses some. This sample yields 100,000 to 150,000 clones, of which around 78% are seen a single time; approximately 1.7% belongs to the top ten. Whole-study results and caveats: The study designated over 150 TCR beta chains cytomegalovirus-associated.

In regard to this clone: Antigen unknown.

The sequenced material came from PBMCs. The gene calls are TRBV4-2 and TRBJ1-2; 8 bases are a match to TRBD1. The TCR originated in a woman aged 45-59 years in good health and CMV-seronegative. The DNA for the CDR3 is TGTGCCAGCAGCCAGGGCGGACAGGGAATGAACTATGGCTACACCTTC. It yields the protein CASSQGGQGMNYGYTF.